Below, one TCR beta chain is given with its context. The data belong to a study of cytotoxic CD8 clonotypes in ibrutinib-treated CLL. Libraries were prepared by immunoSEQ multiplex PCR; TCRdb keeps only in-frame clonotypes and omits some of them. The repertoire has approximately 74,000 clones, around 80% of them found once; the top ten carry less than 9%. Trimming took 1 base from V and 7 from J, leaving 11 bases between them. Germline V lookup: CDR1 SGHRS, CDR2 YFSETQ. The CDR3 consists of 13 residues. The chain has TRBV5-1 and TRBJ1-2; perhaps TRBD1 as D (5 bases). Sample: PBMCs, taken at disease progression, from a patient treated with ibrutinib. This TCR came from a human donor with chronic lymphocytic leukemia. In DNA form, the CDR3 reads TGCGCCAGCAGCTTGACAGGCGACGGTGGCTACACCTTC. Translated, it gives CASSLTGDGGYTF.